This TCR beta chain was captured by sequencing in a study of blood T cell repertoires in COVID-19 (dated by TCRdb to about 2020). With respect to the entire study: Samples from collaborators originated in the United States, Italy and Spain and spanned both the acute and convalescent phases of COVID-19. Where HLA class I and class II types were available, the types were taken from metadata supplied by the sample provider, not from assay-based typing. Subjects who had been exposed to COVID-19, were actively infected with it, or had recovered from it provided the deeply sampled blood TCRbeta repertoires that made up the dataset. The material from the prospective study consisted of cDNA or gDNA derived from T cells, B-cell-depleted T cells, or PBMCs. The samples were drawn from two sources: the first 160 participants of the ongoing ImmuneRACE study, and fewer than 1,500 subjects contributed by 6 global collaborators. Nearly every sample came with metadata listing a de-identified subject ID, COVID-19 status, age in years and sex. The repertoires were released in a freely available public database intended as a resource for research on the immune response to SARS-CoV-2. Results and caveats for the whole study, not just this receptor: The quantity of clinical and demographic metadata differed by source and by participant and was supplied without curation.

A word on this clone: The antigen it recognizes is unknown. No much larger clone exists at a distance of one base, and base qualities are not known.

Collaborating institutions collected whole blood in K2EDTA tubes following their own protocols. For TCRbeta analysis, collaborator samples were shipped as frozen whole blood, as isolated PBMCs, or as DNA extracted from either sample type. TCRbeta CDR3 regions were amplified from genomic DNA by means of the immunoSEQ Assay, a bias-controlled multiplex PCR. Under the source paper's analysis protocol: Nucleated cell counts per sample were estimated from amplification of reference gene primers within the assay. Sequence reads were collapsed and filtered to measure the absolute abundance of every unique TCRbeta CDR3 rearrangement. For each sample, productive Simpson clonality was calculated by taking the square root of Simpson's diversity index across productive rearrangements. The source is immuneACCESS, and TCRdb retained only in-frame sequences with V and J called. Part of the clones is not carried over; for the studies checked, unresolved V genes explain less than half of this, and the remainder is unexplained. The V and J calls and clone size are taken from that table; D and trimming were inferred from the DNA. The sample records 450,000 to 500,000 clones, 80% to 90% of which are singletons. The top ten hold approximately 3.4% of the sample.

The junction carries 9 bases between V and J, which are trimmed by 4 bases and 4 bases respectively. The CDR3 has 13 amino acids, counting the end cysteine and phenylalanine. The read is trimmed to its CDR3 DNA, 39 bases read in frame from base 1. From the germline V gene, CDR1 is SGHRS and CDR2 is YFSETQ. The sequenced sample consisted of peripheral blood. This receptor was obtained from a human donor in a cohort sampled during active COVID-19. This chain joins TRBV5-1 to TRBJ1-5, and TRBD1 may be the D gene, going by 6 matching bases. CDR3 protein: CASSLQGNQPQHF. The nucleotide sequence reads as follows: TGCGCCAGCAGCCTACAGGGTAATCAGCCCCAGCATTTT.